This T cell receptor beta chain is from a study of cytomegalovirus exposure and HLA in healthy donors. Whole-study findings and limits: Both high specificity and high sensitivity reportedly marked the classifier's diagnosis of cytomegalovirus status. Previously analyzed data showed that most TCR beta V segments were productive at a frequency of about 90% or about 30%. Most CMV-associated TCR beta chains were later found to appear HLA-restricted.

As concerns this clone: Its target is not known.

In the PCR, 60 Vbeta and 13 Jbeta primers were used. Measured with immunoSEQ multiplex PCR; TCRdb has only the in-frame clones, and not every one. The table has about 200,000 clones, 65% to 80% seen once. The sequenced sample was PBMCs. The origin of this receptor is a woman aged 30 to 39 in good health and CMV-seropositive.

The CDR3 protein is CASSPNRRPSSYEQYF. CDR3 sequence (DNA): TGCGCCAGCAGCCCCAACAGGAGACCGAGCTCCTACGAGCAGTACTTC. The genes are TRBV4-3 and TRBJ2-7; perhaps TRBD1 as D (5 bases). Looked up from germline, CDR1 is LGHNA and CDR2 is YSLEER. This CDR3 is 16 amino acids long. Between the trimmed V and J ends, which lost 4 bases and 0 bases, there was a span of 16 bases.